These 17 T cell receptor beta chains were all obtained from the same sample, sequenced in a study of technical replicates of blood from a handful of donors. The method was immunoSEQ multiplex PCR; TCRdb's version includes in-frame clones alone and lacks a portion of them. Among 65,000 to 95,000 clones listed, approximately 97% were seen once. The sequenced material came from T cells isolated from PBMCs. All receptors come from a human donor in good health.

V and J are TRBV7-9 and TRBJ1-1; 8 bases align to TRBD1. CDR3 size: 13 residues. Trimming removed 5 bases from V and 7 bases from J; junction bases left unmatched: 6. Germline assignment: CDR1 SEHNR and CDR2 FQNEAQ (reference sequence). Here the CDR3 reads CASSLQGVLEAFF. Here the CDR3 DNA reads TGTGCCAGCAGCCTACAGGGGGTCCTTGAAGCTTTCTTT. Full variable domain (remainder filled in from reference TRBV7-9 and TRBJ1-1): DTGVSQNPRHKITKRGQNVTFRCDPISEHNRLYWYRQTLGQGPEFLTYFQNEAQLEKSRLLSDRFSAERPKGSFSTLEIQRTEQGDSAMYLCASSLQGVLEAFFGQGTRLTVV.

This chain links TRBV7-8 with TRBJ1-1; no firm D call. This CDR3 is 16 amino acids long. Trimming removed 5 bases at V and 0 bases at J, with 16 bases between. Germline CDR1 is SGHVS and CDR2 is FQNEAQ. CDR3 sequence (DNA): TGTGCCAGCAGCCCCAGACGGACTGCTATGAACACTGAAGCTTTCTTT. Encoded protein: CASSPRRTAMNTEAFF.

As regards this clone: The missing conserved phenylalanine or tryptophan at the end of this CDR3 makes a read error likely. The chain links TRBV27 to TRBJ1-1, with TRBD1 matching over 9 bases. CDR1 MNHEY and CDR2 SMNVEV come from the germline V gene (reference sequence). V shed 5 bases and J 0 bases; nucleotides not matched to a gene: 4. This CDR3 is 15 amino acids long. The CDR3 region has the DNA TGTGCCAGCAGTACCGGGACAGGGATGAACACTGAAGCTTTCTCT. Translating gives CASSTGTGMNTEAFS.

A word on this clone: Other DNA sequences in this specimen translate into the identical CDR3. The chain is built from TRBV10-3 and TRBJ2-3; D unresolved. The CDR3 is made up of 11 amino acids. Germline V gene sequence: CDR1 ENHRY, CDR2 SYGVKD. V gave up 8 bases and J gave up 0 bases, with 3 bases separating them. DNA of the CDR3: TGTGCCATCTCAAGCACAGATACGCAGTATTTT. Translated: CAISSTDTQYF.

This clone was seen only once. CDR3 residues: CASSSLTSGTSTFNEQFF. The CDR3 DNA sequence: TGTGCCAGCAGCTCGCTGACCTCCGGGACTAGTACGTTCAATGAGCAGTTCTTC. V gene TRBV9 combines with J gene TRBJ2-1; TRBD2 agrees at 8 bases. Germline V lookup: CDR1 SGDLS, CDR2 YYNGEE. This CDR3 is built from 18 residues. Unmatched junction bases numbered 18, after V lost 4 bases and J lost 6 bases.

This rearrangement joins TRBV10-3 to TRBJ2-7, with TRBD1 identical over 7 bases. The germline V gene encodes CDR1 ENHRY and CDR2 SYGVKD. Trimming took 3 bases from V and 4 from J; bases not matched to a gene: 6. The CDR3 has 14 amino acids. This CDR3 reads CAISDDRELYEQYF. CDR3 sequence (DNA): TGTGCCATCAGTGACGACAGGGAGTTGTACGAGCAGTACTTC.

This chain's CDR3 is CASSPLYYEQYF. The CDR3, as DNA: TGTGCCAGCAGTCCCTTATACTACGAGCAGTACTTC. This chain connects TRBV28 to TRBJ2-7; D call uncertain. With 5 bases removed from V and 3 bases from J, the gap between germline ends came to 8 bases. The CDR3 has 12 amino acids. CDR1 and CDR2 from the germline V gene are MDHEN and SYDVKM.

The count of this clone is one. CDR3 DNA sequence: TGTGCCAGCAGCCAAGAAACAGGTCCCTTAAGCTCCTACAATGAGCAGTTCTTC. Its protein is CASSQETGPLSSYNEQFF. The chain is built from TRBV4-2 and TRBJ2-1, with a possible D match to TRBD1 (5 bases). The length of the CDR3 is 18 residues. The germline V and J ends were trimmed by 0 bases and 0 bases, with 15 bases remaining between them. Germline lookup yields CDR1 LGHNA and CDR2 YNFKEQ.

CDR3 sequence reads: CATLRRGNTEAFF. The CDR3, as DNA: TGTGCCACCTTAAGGAGGGGGAACACTGAAGCTTTCTTT. The chain couples TRBV28 to TRBJ1-1, with D perhaps matching TRBD1 (5 bases). The V and J ends lost 10 bases and 1 base respectively, with 13 bases between them. This CDR3 is built from 13 residues. CDR1 MDHEN and CDR2 SYDVKM come from the germline V gene.

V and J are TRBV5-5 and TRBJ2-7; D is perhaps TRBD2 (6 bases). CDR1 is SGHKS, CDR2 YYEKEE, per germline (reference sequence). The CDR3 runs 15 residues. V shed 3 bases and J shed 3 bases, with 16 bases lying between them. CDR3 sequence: CASSSYYGRFYEQYF. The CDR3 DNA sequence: TGTGCCAGCAGCTCATACTACGGGAGATTCTACGAGCAGTACTTC. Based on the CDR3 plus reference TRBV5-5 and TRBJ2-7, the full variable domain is DAGVTQSPTHLIKTRGQQVTLRCSPISGHKSVSWYQQVLGQGPQFIFQYYEKEERGRGNFPDRFSARQFPNYSSELNVNALLLGDSALYLCASSSYYGRFYEQYFGPGTRLTVT.

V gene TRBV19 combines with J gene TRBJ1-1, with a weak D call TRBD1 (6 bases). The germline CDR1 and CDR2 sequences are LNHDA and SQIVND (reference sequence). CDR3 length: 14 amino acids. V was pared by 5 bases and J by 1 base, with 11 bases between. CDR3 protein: CASSGHRENTEAFF. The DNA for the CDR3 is TGTGCCAGTAGTGGACACAGGGAGAACACTGAAGCTTTCTTT. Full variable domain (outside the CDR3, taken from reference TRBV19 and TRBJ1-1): DGGITQSPKYLFRKEGQNVTLSCEQNLNHDAMYWYRQDPGQGLRLIYYSQIVNDFQKGDIAEGYSVSREKKESFPLTVTSAQKNPTAFYLCASSGHRENTEAFFGQGTRLTVV.

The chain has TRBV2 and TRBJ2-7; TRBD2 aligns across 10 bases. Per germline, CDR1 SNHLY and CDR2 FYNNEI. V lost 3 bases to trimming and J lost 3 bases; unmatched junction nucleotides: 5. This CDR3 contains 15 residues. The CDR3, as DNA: TGTGCCAGCAGTGAGTCTAGCGGGAGTTTCTACGAGCAGTACTTC. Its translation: CASSESSGSFYEQYF.

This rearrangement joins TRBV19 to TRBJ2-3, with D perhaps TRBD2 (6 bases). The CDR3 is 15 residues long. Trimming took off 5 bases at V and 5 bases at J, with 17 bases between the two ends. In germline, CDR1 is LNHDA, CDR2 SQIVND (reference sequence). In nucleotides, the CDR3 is TGTGCCAGTAGTTCGGGGGAACACGTCGGAGATACGCAGTATTTT. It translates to CASSSGEHVGDTQYF. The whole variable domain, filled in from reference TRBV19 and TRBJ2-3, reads DGGITQSPKYLFRKEGQNVTLSCEQNLNHDAMYWYRQDPGQGLRLIYYSQIVNDFQKGDIAEGYSVSREKKESFPLTVTSAQKNPTAFYLCASSSGEHVGDTQYFGPGTRLTVL.

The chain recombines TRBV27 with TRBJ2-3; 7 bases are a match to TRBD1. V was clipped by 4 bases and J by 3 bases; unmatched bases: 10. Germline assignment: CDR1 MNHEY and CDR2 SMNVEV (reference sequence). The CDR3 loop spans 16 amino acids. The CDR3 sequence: CASSWAEQGWTDTQYF. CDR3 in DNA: TGTGCCAGCAGTTGGGCGGAACAGGGGTGGACAGATACGCAGTATTTT.

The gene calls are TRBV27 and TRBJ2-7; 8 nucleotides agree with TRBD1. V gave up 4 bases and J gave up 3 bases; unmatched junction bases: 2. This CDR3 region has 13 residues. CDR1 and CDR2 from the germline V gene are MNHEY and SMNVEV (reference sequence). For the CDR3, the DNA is TGTGCCAGCAGTTACAGGGGGTTCTACGAGCAGTACTTC. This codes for CASSYRGFYEQYF.

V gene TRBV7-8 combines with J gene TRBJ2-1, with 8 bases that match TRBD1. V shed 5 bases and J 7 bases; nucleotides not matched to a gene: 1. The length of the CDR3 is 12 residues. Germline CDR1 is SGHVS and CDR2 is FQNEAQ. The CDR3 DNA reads TGTGCCAGCAGCCGGACAGGGAATGAGCAGTTCTTC. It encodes CASSRTGNEQFF.

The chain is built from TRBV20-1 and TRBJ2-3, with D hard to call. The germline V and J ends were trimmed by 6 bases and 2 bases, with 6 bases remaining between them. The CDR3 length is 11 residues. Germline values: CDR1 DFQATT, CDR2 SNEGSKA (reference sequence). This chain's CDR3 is CSAEHTDTQYF. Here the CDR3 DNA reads TGCAGTGCAGAACACACAGATACGCAGTATTTT.